The entry below gives a single T cell receptor (beta chain) sequence along with its context. Its antigen is undetermined. This sample was taken from a study of T cells in Graves' hyperthyroidism and ophthalmopathy. Overall study results and limits: Ophthalmopathy stood apart from stable hyperthyroidism in a 13 V-J model.

The ends lost 3 bases at V and 4 bases at J; junction bases unmatched: 5. The CDR3 is made up of 15 amino acids. Germline V gives CDR1 SGHRS, CDR2 YFSETQ. TCR beta CDR3 region amplification was performed from RNA transcripts. HTBI primers drove first-round RT-PCR of the TCR CDR3. One entry per CDR3 protein results from TCRdb running MiXCR on the multiplex PCR reads. Of 450,000 to 500,000 distinct CDR3 sequences in the sample, roughly 22% were seen once. Sequencing was done on a sample of blood. This sequence originates from a woman aged 65 to 85 with Graves' ophthalmopathy. The chain links TRBV5-1 to TRBJ1-5; 9 bases map to TRBD1. The CDR3 sequence is CASSSGQGDNQPQHF. The CDR3 DNA reads as TGCGCCAGCAGCTCGGGACAGGGAGATAATCAGCCCCAGCATTTT.